This T cell receptor beta chain came from a study of CD8 T cells in Susac syndrome. Whole-study results and caveats: As acknowledged by the study, its TCR sequencing and HLA analysis included a relatively small number of individuals.

RNA in amounts of roughly 0.45 to 1 ug was reverse transcribed with random hexamers. The immunoSEQ assay covered 54 Vbeta and 13 Jbeta segments for CDR3. TCRdb reprocessed the immunoSEQ multiplex PCR reads with MiXCR, giving one entry per CDR3 protein. The table lists 150,000 to 200,000 distinct CDR3 sequences, over 90% of them singletons. V lost 1 base, J lost 10 bases, and 15 bases lay in between. Germline V lookup: CDR1 SGDLS, CDR2 YYNGEE. The CDR3 covers 15 residues. The multiple sclerosis control group consisted of treatment-naive patients whose relapsing-remitting disease, which was either stable or active, fulfilled revised McDonald criteria. Purification of the CD8+ and CD4+ T cells relied on negative isolation, and TEMRA cells underwent FACS enrichment. As regards this clonotype: Its antigen is undetermined.

The sequence derives from a human donor with multiple sclerosis. The sequenced material came from CD4+ T cells from PBMCs. This rearrangement joins TRBV9 to TRBJ1-6; no clear D gene. The CDR3, as DNA: TGTGCCAGCAGCGTAACCGGTGACCGGCAGTCACCCCTCCACTTT. It yields the protein CASSVTGDRQSPLHF.